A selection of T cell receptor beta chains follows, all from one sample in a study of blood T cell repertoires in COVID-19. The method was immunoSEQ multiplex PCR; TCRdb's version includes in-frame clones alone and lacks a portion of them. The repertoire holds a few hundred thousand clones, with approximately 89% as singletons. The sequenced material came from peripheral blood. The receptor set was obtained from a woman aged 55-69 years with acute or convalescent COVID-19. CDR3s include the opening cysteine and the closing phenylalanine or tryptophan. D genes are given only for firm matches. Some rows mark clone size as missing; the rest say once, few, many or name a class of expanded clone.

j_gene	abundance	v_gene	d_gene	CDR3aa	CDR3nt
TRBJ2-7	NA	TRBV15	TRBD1	CATSKATGGFYEQYF	TGTGCCACCAGCAAAGCGACAGGGGGCTTCTACGAGCAGTACTTC
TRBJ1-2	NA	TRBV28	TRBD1	CASEGQENYGYTF	TGTGCCAGCGAAGGACAGGAGAACTATGGCTACACCTTC
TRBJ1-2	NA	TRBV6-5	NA	CASRSGVAYGYTF	TGTGCCAGCAGGTCCGGGGTCGCCTATGGCTACACCTTC
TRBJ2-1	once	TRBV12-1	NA	CASSFAGGTTYNEQFF	NA
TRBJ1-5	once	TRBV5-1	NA	CASSLTVDQPQHF	TGCGCCAGCAGCTTAACAGTAGATCAGCCCCAGCATTTT
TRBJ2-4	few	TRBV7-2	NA	CASSSSQGLIAKNIQYF	TGTGCCAGCAGCTCCTCCCAGGGTCTTATAGCCAAAAACATTCAGTACTTC
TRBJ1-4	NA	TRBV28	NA	CASSLNDRPLGKLFF	TGTGCCAGCAGTTTAAATGACAGGCCCCTTGGAAAACTGTTTTTT
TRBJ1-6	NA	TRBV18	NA	CASSPGQVDNSPLHF	TGTGCCAGCTCACCAGGGCAGGTCGATAATTCACCCCTCCACTTT
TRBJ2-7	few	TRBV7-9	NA	CASSPPGGMEYEQYF	TGTGCCAGCAGCCCCCCGGGGGGCATGGAATACGAGCAGTACTTC
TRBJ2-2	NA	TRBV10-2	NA	CASRARTGDTGELFF	TGCGCCAGCAGGGCACGGACGGGAGACACCGGGGAGCTGTTTTTT
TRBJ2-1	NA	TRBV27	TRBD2	CASESGGPPNEQFF	TGTGCCAGTGAGAGCGGGGGGCCCCCGAATGAGCAGTTCTTC
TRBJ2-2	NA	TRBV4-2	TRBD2	CASSQVRAGGTTGELFF	TGTGCCAGCAGCCAAGTACGCGCGGGGGGGACCACCGGGGAGCTGTTTTTT
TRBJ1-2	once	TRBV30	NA	CAWSAPGWEEDGYTF	TGTGCCTGGAGCGCCCCTGGGTGGGAGGAGGATGGCTACACCTTC
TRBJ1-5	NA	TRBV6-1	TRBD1	CASGQTGDNQPQHF	TGTGCCAGCGGACAGACAGGGGACAATCAGCCCCAGCATTTT
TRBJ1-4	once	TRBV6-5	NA	CASSPVIVNEKLFF	TGTGCCAGCAGTCCTGTAATAGTTAATGAAAAACTGTTTTTT
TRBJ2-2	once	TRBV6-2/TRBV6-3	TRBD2	CASSSPGLAGAGELFF	TGTGCCAGCAGTTCCCCGGGACTAGCGGGAGCCGGGGAGCTGTTTTTT
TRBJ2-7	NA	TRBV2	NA	CASSKDTGSYEQYF	TGTGCCAGCAGTAAGGACACCGGCTCCTACGAGCAGTACTTC
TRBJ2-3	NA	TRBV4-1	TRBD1	CASSQLQGANTDTQYF	TGCGCCAGCAGCCAACTGCAGGGGGCAAACACAGATACGCAGTATTTT
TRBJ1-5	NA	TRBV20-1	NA	CSAPLRGPQHF	TGCAGTGCCCCTCTTAGGGGGCCCCAGCATTTT
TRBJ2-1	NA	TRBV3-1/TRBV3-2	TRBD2	CASSQGTSGGYHEQFF	TGTGCCAGCAGCCAAGGGACTAGCGGGGGTTATCATGAGCAGTTCTTC
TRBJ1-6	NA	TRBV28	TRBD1	CASSLYTPGTGYNSPLHF	TGTGCCAGCAGTTTATACACCCCGGGGACAGGTTATAATTCACCCCTCCACTTT
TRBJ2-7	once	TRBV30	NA	CAWSVNALYEQYF	TGTGCCTGGAGCGTAAACGCGTTGTACGAGCAGTACTTC
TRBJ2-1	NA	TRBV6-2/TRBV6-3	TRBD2	CASSYTLTGTSVNNEQFF	TGTGCCAGCAGTTACACGCTGACCGGGACTAGCGTCAACAATGAGCAGTTCTTC
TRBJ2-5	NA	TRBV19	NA	CASSIGPSGETQYF	TGTGCCAGTAGTATAGGACCGTCAGGCGAGACCCAGTACTTC
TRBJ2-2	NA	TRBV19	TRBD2	CASSTPSGGTTGELFF	TGTGCCAGTAGTACCCCCAGCGGGGGGACAACGGGGGAGCTGTTTTTT
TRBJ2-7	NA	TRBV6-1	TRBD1	CASSEAAGGPYEQYF	TGTGCCAGCAGTGAAGCCGCAGGGGGTCCCTACGAGCAGTACTTC
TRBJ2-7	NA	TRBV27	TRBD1	CASSLDRGSNEQYF	TGTGCCAGCAGTTTGGACAGGGGTTCAAACGAGCAGTACTTC
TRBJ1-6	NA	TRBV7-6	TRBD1	CASSFTDRAGSPLHF	TGTGCCAGCAGCTTTACGGACAGGGCAGGGTCACCCCTCCACTTT
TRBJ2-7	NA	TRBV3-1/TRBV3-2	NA	CASSQDHCSYEQYF	TGTGCCAGCAGCCAAGATCATTGCTCCTACGAGCAGTACTTC
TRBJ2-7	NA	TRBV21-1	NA	CASTTRESGEQYF	TGTGCCAGCACCACACGGGAGTCCGGGGAGCAGTACTTC
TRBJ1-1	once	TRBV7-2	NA	CASSKTVMNTEAFF	TGTGCCAGCAGCAAAACAGTAATGAACACTGAAGCTTTCTTT
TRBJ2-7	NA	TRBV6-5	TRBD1	CASSRQGYAYEQYF	TGTGCCAGCAGCCGACAGGGTTATGCCTACGAGCAGTACTTC
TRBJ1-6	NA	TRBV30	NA	CARGEGKDSPLHF	TGTGCCCGAGGCGAGGGTAAGGATTCACCCCTCCACTTT
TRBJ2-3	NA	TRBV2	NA	CASSEQVRTDTQYF	TGTGCCAGCAGTGAACAGGTCCGCACAGATACGCAGTATTTT
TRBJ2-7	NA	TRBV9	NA	CASSATGGPYEQYF	TGTGCCAGCAGCGCGACAGGAGGCCCCTACGAGCAGTACTTC
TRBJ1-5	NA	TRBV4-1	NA	CASSQDTAGAISAQHF	TGCGCCAGCAGCCAAGATACGGCAGGGGCAATATCGGCCCAGCATTTT
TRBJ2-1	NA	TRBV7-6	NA	CASSPNLQGSSYNEQFF	TGTGCCAGCAGCCCCAATCTGCAGGGGAGCTCCTACAATGAGCAGTTCTTC
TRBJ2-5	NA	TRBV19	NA	CASRSGGIGETQYF	TGTGCCAGTAGGTCTGGGGGGATCGGGGAGACCCAGTACTTC
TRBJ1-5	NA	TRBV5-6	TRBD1	CASSLGTGANQPQHF	TGTGCCAGCAGCCTCGGGACAGGGGCCAATCAGCCCCAGCATTTT
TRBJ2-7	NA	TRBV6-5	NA	CASKLFRDHEQYF	TGTGCCAGCAAATTATTCCGCGATCACGAGCAGTACTTC
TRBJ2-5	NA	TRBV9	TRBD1	CASSIRTGGQETQYF	TGTGCCAGCAGCATCAGGACAGGGGGCCAAGAGACCCAGTACTTC
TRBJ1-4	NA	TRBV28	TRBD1	CAIRGATNEKLFF	TGTGCCATCAGGGGGGCTACCAATGAAAAACTGTTTTTT
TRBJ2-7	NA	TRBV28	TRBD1	CASSKGQFYEQYF	TGTGCCAGCAGTAAGGGACAGTTCTACGAGCAGTACTTC
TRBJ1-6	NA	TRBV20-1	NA	CSASEGHNSPLHF	TGCAGTGCTAGTGAGGGGCACAATTCACCCCTCCACTTT
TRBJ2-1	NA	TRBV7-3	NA	CASSPELGAYNEQFF	TGTGCCAGCAGCCCCGAGCTCGGGGCCTACAATGAGCAGTTCTTC
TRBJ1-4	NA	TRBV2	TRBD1	CASSLDRGLIKEKLFF	TGTGCCAGCAGTTTGGACAGGGGGTTAATAAAAGAAAAACTGTTTTTT
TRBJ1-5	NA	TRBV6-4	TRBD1	CASSPGTADNQPQHF	TGTGCCAGCAGTCCCGGGACAGCAGATAATCAGCCCCAGCATTTT
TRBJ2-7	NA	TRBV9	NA	CASSVAQGTYEQYF	TGTGCCAGCAGCGTAGCTCAGGGAACCTACGAGCAGTACTTC
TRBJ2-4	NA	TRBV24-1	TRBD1	CATSEGTGSAKNIQYF	TGTGCCACCAGTGAGGGGACAGGGTCGGCCAAAAACATTCAGTACTTC
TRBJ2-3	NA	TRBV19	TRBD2	CASSLPSGVTDTQYF	TGTGCCAGTAGTCTTCCTAGCGGAGTCACAGATACGCAGTATTTT
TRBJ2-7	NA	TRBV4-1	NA	CASSQVPTSSYEQYF	TGCGCCAGCAGCCAAGTTCCGACTAGCTCCTACGAGCAGTACTTC
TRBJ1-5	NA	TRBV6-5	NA	CASSYSMSSNQPQHF	TGTGCCAGCAGTTACTCGATGAGCAGCAATCAGCCCCAGCATTTT
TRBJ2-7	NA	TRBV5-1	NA	CASSSPGSRYEQYF	TGCGCCAGCAGCTCCCCGGGGAGCCGCTACGAGCAGTACTTC
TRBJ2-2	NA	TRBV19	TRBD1	CASSRRDRDTGELFF	TGTGCCAGTAGTCGGCGGGACAGGGACACCGGGGAGCTGTTTTTT
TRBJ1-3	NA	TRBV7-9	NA	CASARGGLGNTIYF	TGTGCCAGCGCGAGGGGGGGACTCGGAAACACCATATATTTT
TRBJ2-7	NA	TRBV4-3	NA	CASSQGVQGLSYEQYF	TGCGCCAGCAGCCAAGGTGTACAGGGCCTGTCCTACGAGCAGTACTTC
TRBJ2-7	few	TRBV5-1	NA	CASSHGDSYEQYF	TGCGCCAGCAGCCATGGAGACTCCTACGAGCAGTACTTC
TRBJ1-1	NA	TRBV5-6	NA	CASTAGGLNTEAFF	TGTGCCAGCACCGCCGGAGGGCTGAACACTGAAGCTTTCTTT
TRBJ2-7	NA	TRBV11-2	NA	CASSLDRLYEQYF	TGTGCCAGCAGCTTAGACAGGCTCTACGAGCAGTACTTC